A single T cell receptor beta chain is shown here with its context. The target antigen is unknown. At one boundary the junction diverges from the germline segment, which might be a read error. The data originate from a study of molecular identifiers for immune sequencing clone quantification. A single record per CDR3 protein comes from TCRdb applying MiXCR to the PCR reads. Among a few hundred thousand distinct CDR3 sequences, about 22% were seen once, and the ten largest hold 0.74%. From germline, CDR1 is MDHEN and CDR2 SYDVKM. This CDR3 is 11 amino acids long. Study observations and caveats: Because of identical TCR molecules sharing a barcode, sizes of highly expanded clones could be underestimated.

The chain joins TRBV28 to TRBJ2-7; D call uncertain. The source of this sequence is a human donor in good health. Some libraries in this study had Jurkat cell RNA spiked in. Sequencing used naive CD8+ T cells from blood, with Jurkat cell RNA spiked in. Specified subset: FACS-sorted CD8+CD4-CCR7+CD45RA+ naive T cells. The CDR3 here is CASSLFHEPSF. CDR3 in DNA: TGTGCCAGCAGCTTGTTCCACGAGCCGTCCTTC.